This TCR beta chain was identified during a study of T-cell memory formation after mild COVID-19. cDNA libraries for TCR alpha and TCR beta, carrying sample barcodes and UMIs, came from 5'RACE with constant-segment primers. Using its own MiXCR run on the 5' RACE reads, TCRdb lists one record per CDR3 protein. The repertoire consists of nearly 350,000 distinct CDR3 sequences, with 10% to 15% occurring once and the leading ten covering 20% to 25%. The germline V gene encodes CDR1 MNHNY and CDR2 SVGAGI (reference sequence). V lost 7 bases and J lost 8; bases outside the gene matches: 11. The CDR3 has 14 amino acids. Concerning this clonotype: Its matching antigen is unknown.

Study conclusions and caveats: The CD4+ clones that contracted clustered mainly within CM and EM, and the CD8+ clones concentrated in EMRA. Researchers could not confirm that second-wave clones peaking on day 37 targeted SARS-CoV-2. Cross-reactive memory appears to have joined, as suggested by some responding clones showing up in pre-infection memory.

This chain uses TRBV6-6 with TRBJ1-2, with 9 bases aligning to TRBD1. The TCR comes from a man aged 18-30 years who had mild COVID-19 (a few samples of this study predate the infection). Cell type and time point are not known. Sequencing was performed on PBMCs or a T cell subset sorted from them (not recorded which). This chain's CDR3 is CASINAQGAKGYTF. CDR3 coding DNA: TGTGCCAGCATCAACGCACAGGGGGCCAAAGGCTACACCTTC.